This T cell receptor (beta chain) was retrieved from a study of blood T cell repertoires in COVID-19. Study background: Collection of acute and convalescent COVID-19 samples took place in the United States, Italy and Spain. PBMCs, B-cell-depleted T cells, or T cells were the source of the cDNA or gDNA that made up the material.

The ends were cut back, 3 bases at V and 2 bases at J, with 20 bases in the middle. This CDR3 spans 19 amino acids. Per the germline V gene, CDR1 is LNHDA and CDR2 is SQIVND (reference sequence). In the study's own analysis: The assay estimated nucleated cells by amplifying reference gene primers. TCRdb's table, derived via immunoSEQ multiplex PCR, lists solely in-frame clones and lacks some. For V, J and clone size, that table is used; D and trimming come from the DNA. The sample shows about 200,000 clones, about 85% of them seen only once. Followed over time, Seattle patients had been enrolled while infection was active.

The genes are TRBV19 and TRBJ1-6; TRBD1 might be the D (6 bases). This TCR came from a woman aged 45-59 years with COVID-19, enrolled during active disease. The sequencing sample was made of peripheral blood. The CDR3 is CASSIGRGRGVTYNSPLHF. CDR3 bases: TGTGCCAGTAGTATCGGTCGGGGCAGGGGAGTAACCTATAATTCACCCCTCCACTTT. Using reference TRBV19 and TRBJ1-6 for the parts outside the CDR3, the full variable domain is DGGITQSPKYLFRKEGQNVTLSCEQNLNHDAMYWYRQDPGQGLRLIYYSQIVNDFQKGDIAEGYSVSREKKESFPLTVTSAQKNPTAFYLCASSIGRGRGVTYNSPLHFGNGTRLTVT.